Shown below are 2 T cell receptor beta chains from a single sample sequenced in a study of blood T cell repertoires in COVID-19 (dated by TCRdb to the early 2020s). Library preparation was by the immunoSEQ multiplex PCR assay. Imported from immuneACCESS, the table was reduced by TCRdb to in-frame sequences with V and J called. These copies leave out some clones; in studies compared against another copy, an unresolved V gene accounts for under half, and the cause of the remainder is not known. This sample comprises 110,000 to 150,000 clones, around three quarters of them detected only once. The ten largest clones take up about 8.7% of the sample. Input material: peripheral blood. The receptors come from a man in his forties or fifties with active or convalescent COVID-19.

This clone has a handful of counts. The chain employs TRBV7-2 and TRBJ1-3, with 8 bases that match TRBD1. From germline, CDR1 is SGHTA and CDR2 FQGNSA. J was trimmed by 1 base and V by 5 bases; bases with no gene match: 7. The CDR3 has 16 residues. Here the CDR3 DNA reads TGTGCCAGCAGCCCGGACAGGGCAATTTCTGGAAACACCATATATTTT. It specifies CASSPDRAISGNTIYF.

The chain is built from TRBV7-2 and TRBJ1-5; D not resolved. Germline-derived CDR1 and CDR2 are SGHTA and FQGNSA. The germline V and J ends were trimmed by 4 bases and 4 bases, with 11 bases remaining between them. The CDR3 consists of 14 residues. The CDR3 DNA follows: TGTGCCAGCAGCTCGACGGTAGCAAATCAGCCCCAGCATTTT. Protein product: CASSSTVANQPQHF.